One sample yielded the 25 T cell receptor beta chains listed below, sequenced in a study of CD8+CD57+ T cells in acquired aplastic anemia. Investigators profiled TCR beta VDJ and CDR3 from genomic DNA template. TCRdb independently ran MiXCR on the reads; one entry per CDR3 protein. Of 150,000 to 200,000 distinct CDR3 sequences in the sample, around 40% were seen once. The sample was sorted CD4+, CD8+, or CD8+CD57+ T cells (not recorded which) from PBMCs. All receptors come from a human donor in good health.

This clonotype occurred many times. V and J are TRBV24-1 and TRBJ1-6; D unclear. The V gene's germline CDR1 is KGHDR and CDR2 SFDVKD. This CDR3 comprises 11 residues. The V gene lost 2 bases and the J gene lost 8 bases, with 0 bases spanning the gap. CDR3 region: CATSDYSPLHF. CDR3 nucleotides: TGTGCCACCAGTGATTATTCACCCCTCCACTTT.

This clonotype was detected a few times. This chain uses TRBV27 with TRBJ1-2; 9 bases line up with TRBD1. This CDR3 is built from 16 residues. Germline V lookup: CDR1 MNHEY, CDR2 SMNVEV (reference sequence). V lost 5 bases and J lost 8; bases outside the gene matches: 15. The CDR3 DNA sequence: TGTGCCAGCAGTACTACCGGGACAGGGACGAGAGGCGGCTACACCTTC. Amino acid sequence: CASSTTGTGTRGGYTF.

Remarks on this clonotype: Just one base apart from a much larger clone, this may be a read error. The chain has TRBV12-5 and TRBJ1-5; D remains ambiguous. Trimming shortened V by 3 bases and J by 6 bases, and 9 bases separated the two germline ends. The CDR3 spans 13 residues. Germline V CDR1 and CDR2: LGHNT, FRNRAP. The CDR3 loop reads CASGLMRLQPQHF. CDR3 in DNA: TGTGCTAGTGGTTTAATGAGGCTTCAGCCCCAGCATTTT. Variable domain in full (rest from reference TRBV12-5 and TRBJ1-5): DARVTQTPRHKVTEMGQEVTMRCQPILGHNTVFWYRQTMMQGLELLAYFRNRAPLDDSGMPKDRFSAEMPDATLATLKIQPSEPRDSAVYFCASGLMRLQPQHFGDGTRLSIL.

This clonotype showed up many times. The genes are TRBV29-1 and TRBJ2-3; D unresolved. Trimming shortened V by 7 bases and J by 0 bases, and 17 bases separated the two germline ends. From germline, CDR1 is SQVTM and CDR2 ANQGSEA. The CDR3 length is 15 residues. The CDR3 DNA follows: TGCAGCGCCGAAAGGTTTGGAGCTAGCACAGATACGCAGTATTTT. Its translation: CSAERFGASTDTQYF.

The V call is TRBV2, the J call TRBJ2-7; 8 nucleotides line up with TRBD1. Germline CDR1 SNHLY, CDR2 FYNNEI. J lost 5 bases, V lost 7 bases, and 13 bases had no gene match. This CDR3 contains 15 residues. The CDR3 region has the DNA TGTGCCAGCACCCAGCAAAGGACAGGGTCGAACGAGCAGTACTTC. Its protein is CASTQQRTGSNEQYF.

This clonotype was recorded many times. V usage is TRBV5-1 and J usage is TRBJ2-1, with 9 bases matching TRBD1. V was clipped by 6 bases and J by 8 bases; unmatched bases: 6. Germline-derived CDR1 and CDR2 are SGHRS and YFSETQ. This CDR3 contains 13 residues. The CDR3 loop is CASTEGQGHEQFF. The CDR3 nucleotides read TGCGCCAGCACCGAAGGACAGGGGCATGAGCAGTTCTTC. Using reference TRBV5-1 and TRBJ2-1 for the parts outside the CDR3, the full variable domain is KAGVTQTPRYLIKTRGQQVTLSCSPISGHRSVSWYQQTPGQGLQFLFEYFSETQRNKGNFPGRFSGRQFSNSRSEMNVSTLELGDSALYLCASTEGQGHEQFFGPGTRLTVL.

The chain couples TRBV2 to TRBJ1-1, with 8 bases aligning to TRBD1. This CDR3 has 14 residues. The V gene end was trimmed by 6 bases and the J gene end by 4 bases; junction bases not matched to a gene: 7. CDR1 and CDR2 from the germline V gene are SNHLY and FYNNEI. CDR3 region: CASRRGQGATEAFF. The CDR3, as DNA: TGTGCCAGCAGGCGGGGGCAGGGGGCCACTGAAGCTTTCTTT. Variable domain in full (rest from reference TRBV2 and TRBJ1-1): EPEVTQTPSHQVTQMGQEVILRCVPISNHLYFYWYRQILGQKVEFLVSFYNNEISEKSEIFDDQFSVERPDGSNFTLKIRSTKLEDSAMYFCASRRGQGATEAFFGQGTRLTVV.

Many counts were recorded for this clonotype. V gene TRBV6-5 combines with J gene TRBJ1-4, with 7 bases fitting TRBD1. Germline V CDR1 and CDR2: MNHEY, SVGAGI. V was clipped by 4 bases and J by 7 bases; unmatched bases: 12. CDR3 size: 16 residues. The CDR3 sequence: CASSSTGQLASEKLFF. The CDR3 DNA is TGTGCCAGCAGTTCCACGGGACAGCTAGCAAGTGAAAAACTGTTTTTT.

V usage is TRBV12-3 or TRBV12-4 and J usage is TRBJ1-5; possibly TRBD1 for D (6 bases). CDR3 length equals 14 residues. The V gene lost 4 bases and the J gene lost 4 bases, with 11 bases spanning the gap. In nucleotides, the CDR3 is TGTGCCAGCAGTTCTGCGACAGGAAATCAGCCCCAGCATTTT. As protein: CASSSATGNQPQHF.

This chain connects TRBV10-3 to TRBJ2-5; no clear D. This CDR3 has 12 amino acids. Trimming removed 10 bases from V and 5 bases from J, with 14 bases in between. CDR1 ENHRY and CDR2 SYGVKD come from the germline V gene. Here the CDR3 reads CASMPERETQYF. The CDR3 DNA sequence: TGTGCCAGCATGCCCGAACGGGAGACCCAGTACTTC.

There are many counts of this clonotype. V usage is TRBV29-1 and J usage is TRBJ2-5, with D possibly being TRBD1 (6 bases). The germline gives CDR1 SQVTM, CDR2 ANQGSEA. Trimming took 4 bases from V and 9 from J, leaving 15 bases between them. This CDR3 has 12 amino acids. The DNA of the CDR3 is TGCAGCGTTGGACAGGACCTTGGGGCCCAGTACTTC. It specifies CSVGQDLGAQYF.

This clonotype was seen ten or more times. The V call is TRBV4-1, the J call TRBJ1-5; D is uncertain. The CDR3 loop spans 16 amino acids. Germline values: CDR1 MGHRA, CDR2 YSYEKL. The V end was cut by 5 bases, the J end by 0 bases, with 14 bases between. Here the CDR3 DNA reads TGCGCCAGCAGCGACCTCCACCTTCTTAGCAATCAGCCCCAGCATTTT. It translates to CASSDLHLLSNQPQHF.

The table lists this clonotype with many counts. V usage is TRBV5-6 and J usage is TRBJ2-5, with 7 bases identical to TRBD1. After removal of 0 bases from V and 5 bases from J, the junction contained 7 bases not matched to a gene. CDR1 and CDR2 (germline): SGHDT, YYEEEE. This CDR3 spans 15 amino acids. CDR3 nucleotides: TGTGCCAGCAGCTTGGGACCGGGACAGACGGAGACCCAGTACTTC. It yields the protein CASSLGPGQTETQYF.

The sample holds many counts of this clonotype. V gene TRBV20-1 combines with J gene TRBJ1-5; D is unclear. This CDR3 region has 15 residues. CDR1 DFQATT and CDR2 SNEGSKA come from the germline V gene (reference sequence). Trimming cost V 3 bases and J 1 base, with 13 bases left between them. For the CDR3, the DNA is TGCAGTGCTAGTGTTCGTGCGGGGAGCAATCAGCCCCAGCATTTT. Protein sequence: CSASVRAGSNQPQHF.

J is TRBJ1-1 and V is TRBV6-1; TRBD1 agrees at 7 bases. Germline CDR1 is MNHNS and CDR2 is SASEGT. This CDR3 is built from 14 residues. Trimming at V came to 4 bases and at J to 1 base, leaving 3 bases not matched to a gene. CDR3: CASSVHRGNTEAFF. The CDR3 DNA reads TGTGCCAGCAGTGTTCACAGGGGGAACACTGAAGCTTTCTTT.

There are a few counts of this clonotype. The V call is TRBV3-1, the J call TRBJ1-1; 9 bases align to TRBD1. The CDR3 contains 15 residues. Per the germline V gene, CDR1 is LGHDT and CDR2 is YNNKEL (reference sequence). V lost 4 bases and J lost 3; bases outside the gene matches: 6. The CDR3 loop is CASSPDRGDDTEAFF. As DNA, the CDR3 is TGTGCCAGCAGCCCCGACAGGGGGGATGACACTGAAGCTTTCTTT.

Ten or more counts support this clonotype. V usage is TRBV5-4 and J usage is TRBJ1-2, with D maybe TRBD1 (6 bases). The CDR3 loop spans 13 amino acids. V was shortened by 1 base and J by 3 bases, with 7 bases between the two germline ends. Per the germline V gene, CDR1 is SGHNT and CDR2 is YYREEE (reference sequence). CDR3 in DNA: TGTGCCAGCAGCTTGCCAGGGGACTATGGCTACACCTTC. Translation: CASSLPGDYGYTF.

This clonotype was counted once. The chain carries TRBV29-1 and TRBJ2-6; D call uncertain. Trimming took 7 bases from V and 0 from J, leaving 19 bases between them. This CDR3 spans 17 amino acids. Germline lookup yields CDR1 SQVTM and CDR2 ANQGSEA. The CDR3 DNA reads as TGCAGCGACCCGTCGGCGGCAATCAACTCTGGGGCCAACGTCCTGACTTTC. This encodes CSDPSAAINSGANVLTF.

The chain carries TRBV6-2 or TRBV6-3 and TRBJ2-7, with 8 bases aligning to TRBD1. The trim removed 2 bases at V and 3 bases at J, leaving 15 bases unmatched. This CDR3 has 18 amino acids. The germline gives CDR1 MNHEY, CDR2 SVGEGT. The CDR3 DNA follows: TGTGCCAGCAGTTACCCCTCTGGACAGGGCGTAACATTCTACGAGCAGTACTTC. Translating it yields CASSYPSGQGVTFYEQYF.

This chain connects TRBV2 to TRBJ2-1; D is tentatively TRBD1 or TRBD2 (5 bases each). The CDR3 length is 15 residues. Germline V gene data show CDR1 as SNHLY and CDR2 as FYNNEI. Trimming pared 5 bases from V and 2 bases from J, leaving 13 bases between. The CDR3 spells CASSLGWDPYNEQFF. The CDR3 coding sequence is TGTGCCAGCAGTTTAGGGTGGGACCCCTACAATGAGCAGTTCTTC.

The chain recombines TRBV4-2 with TRBJ1-6; D not resolved. Germline CDR1 and CDR2: LGHNA and YNFKEQ. CDR3 length equals 18 residues. The ends were cut back, 1 base at V and 5 bases at J, with 18 bases in the middle. Written as DNA, the CDR3 is TGTGCCAGCAGCCAAGTGCTCGCAGGAACGTCCAATAATTCACCCCTCCACTTT. It specifies CASSQVLAGTSNNSPLHF.

The chain links TRBV19 to TRBJ1-6; D perhaps matches TRBD1 (5 bases). V was clipped by 3 bases and J by 10 bases, with 10 bases between them. Germline V gene sequence: CDR1 LNHDA, CDR2 SQIVND (reference sequence). The CDR3 length is 13 residues. CDR3 nucleotides: TGTGCCAGTAGTATGGAGGACATCTCACCCCTCCACTTT. Its protein product is CASSMEDISPLHF.

In this sample, this clonotype turned up many times. This rearrangement joins TRBV19 to TRBJ1-6, with D unclear. Trimming took off 3 bases at V and 5 bases at J, with 14 bases between the two ends. Germline V gives CDR1 LNHDA, CDR2 SQIVND (reference sequence). The CDR3 sequence is 16 residues long. CDR3 coding DNA: TGTGCCAGTAGTATCGACAACCGGAAACATAATTCACCCCTCCACTTT. It is translated as CASSIDNRKHNSPLHF.

Many counts were recorded for this clonotype. The J gene is TRBJ2-7, the V gene TRBV19, with 13 bases matching TRBD2. Trimming at V came to 7 bases and at J to 1 base, leaving 10 bases not matched to a gene. Germline-derived CDR1 and CDR2 are LNHDA and SQIVND (reference sequence). The length of the CDR3 is 17 residues. CDR3 DNA sequence: TGTGCCAGTACCCGCTCTGGGACTAGCGGGGCATCCTACGAGCAGTACTTC. Encoded protein: CASTRSGTSGASYEQYF. The complete variable domain, with remaining parts taken from reference TRBV19 and TRBJ2-7, reads DGGITQSPKYLFRKEGQNVTLSCEQNLNHDAMYWYRQDPGQGLRLIYYSQIVNDFQKGDIAEGYSVSREKKESFPLTVTSAQKNPTAFYLCASTRSGTSGASYEQYFGPGTRLTVT.

This clonotype was recorded at least ten times. The V call is TRBV7-3, the J call TRBJ2-1; 8 positions match TRBD2. The germline CDR1 and CDR2 sequences are SGHTA and FQGTGA. J was trimmed by 0 bases and V by 4 bases; bases with no gene match: 2. CDR3 length: 15 residues. The CDR3 coding sequence is TGTGCCAGCAGCTCGGGGGGGAGCTCCTACAATGAGCAGTTCTTC. This translates into CASSSGGSSYNEQFF.